This is a list of T cell receptor beta chains from one sample in a study of lymphopenia after photon versus proton radiotherapy. Some clones are missing from TCRdb's copy, which holds only in-frame ones; the method was immunoSEQ multiplex PCR. The data show tens of thousands of clones, about 86% seen once. The sequencing here drew on peripheral blood, taken from a patient treated with proton-based radiotherapy. The source is a woman in her 70s with pancreatic cancer. Some clones in this sample may be carry-over from other donors' samples. CDR3s include the opening cysteine and the closing phenylalanine or tryptophan. Fields, in order: clone size, J gene, CDR3 length, V gene, D gene, CDR3 protein, CDR3 DNA. A D gene is named only where the DNA matches it firmly. Rows may omit the clone size; those that give it use once, few, many or a size class.

.	TRBJ2-3	13	TRBV4-2	.	CASSHSSGDTQYF	TGTGCCAGCAGCCACTCGAGTGGGGATACGCAGTATTTT
.	TRBJ1-3	14	TRBV5-4	.	CASSRDGQSERTYF	TGTGCCAGCAGCCGAGACGGACAGTCCGAGAGGACATATTTT
.	TRBJ1-1	15	TRBV6-5	.	CASSYSNYMNTEAFF	TGTGCCAGCAGTTACTCTAATTACATGAACACTGAAGCTTTCTTT
.	TRBJ1-2	13	TRBV4-1	.	CASSPQERLFHTF	TGCGCCAGCAGCCCCCAGGAGAGACTTTTTCACACCTTC
.	TRBJ1-5	13	TRBV29-1	.	CSVRTGIDQPQHF	TGCAGCGTGCGTACAGGAATTGATCAGCCCCAGCATTTT
.	TRBJ1-2	13	TRBV28	.	CASSSPFAFGYTF	TGTGCCAGCAGTTCACCCTTCGCCTTCGGCTACACCTTC
.	TRBJ2-5	15	TRBV2	TRBD2	CASRETSGSRETQYF	TGTGCCAGCAGAGAGACTAGCGGGAGTCGGGAGACCCAGTACTTC
once	TRBJ1-5	13	TRBV5-4	.	CASSADSNQPQHF	TGTGCCAGCAGCGCGGACAGCAATCAGCCCCAGCATTTT
.	TRBJ1-6	14	TRBV6-5	.	CASSFSVPAVTLHF	TGTGCCAGCAGTTTCTCAGTCCCCGCGGTCACCCTCCACTTT
once	TRBJ2-2	13	TRBV6-5	.	CAAHGGRTGELFF	TGTGCCGCCCATGGGGGAAGAACCGGGGAGCTGTTTTTT
.	TRBJ1-2	15	TRBV5-1	.	CASSLAEQAPYGYTF	TGCGCCAGCAGCTTGGCCGAACAGGCCCCCTACGGCTACACCTTC
few	TRBJ1-3	16	TRBV7-8	.	CASSLGSPSSGNTIYF	TGTGCCAGCAGCTTAGGCTCTCCGAGCTCTGGAAACACCATATATTTT
.	TRBJ1-1	13	TRBV6-6	.	CASSSDVNAEAFF	TGTGCCAGCAGTAGCGACGTGAACGCTGAAGCTTTCTTT
.	TRBJ2-7	20	TRBV4-2	TRBD2	CASSHQSYSGRALGSYEQYF	TGTGCCAGCAGCCACCAAAGTTATAGCGGGAGGGCCCTCGGGTCCTACGAGCAGTACTTC
.	TRBJ1-5	14	TRBV5-6	TRBD1	CASSFGQGDQPQHF	TGTGCCAGCAGCTTTGGACAGGGTGACCAGCCCCAGCATTTT
.	TRBJ2-7	12	TRBV11-2	.	CASRNQGSEQYF	TGTGCCAGCAGAAACCAGGGTTCCGAGCAGTACTTC
.	TRBJ1-5	14	TRBV6-1	TRBD1	CASSAGQVNQPQHF	TGTGCCAGCAGTGCGGGACAGGTAAATCAGCCCCAGCATTTT
.	TRBJ2-6	13	TRBV30	.	CAWARTGANVLTF	TGTGCCTGGGCAAGAACTGGGGCCAACGTCCTGACTTTC
.	TRBJ2-3	13	TRBV7-6	.	CASSLGWADTQYF	TGTGCCAGCAGCTTAGGGTGGGCAGATACGCAGTATTTT
few	TRBJ1-1	13	TRBV11-1	.	CASSSQPRTEAFF	TGTGCCAGCAGCTCCCAACCGAGGACTGAAGCTTTCTTT
.	TRBJ2-3	11	TRBV20-1	.	CSAQFTDTQYF	TGCAGTGCTCAATTCACAGATACGCAGTATTTT
once	TRBJ2-2	16	TRBV5-1	TRBD2	CASSPKTSGNTGELFF	TGCGCCAGCAGCCCTAAGACTAGCGGGAACACCGGGGAGCTGTTTTTT
.	TRBJ2-6	14	TRBV10-3	.	CATQSQAGANVLTF	TGTGCCACTCAAAGCCAAGCTGGGGCCAACGTCCTGACTTTC
.	TRBJ1-2	15	TRBV4-1	.	CASSQGGQINYGYTF	TGCGCCAGCAGCCAAGGTGGGCAGATTAACTATGGCTACACCTTC
.	TRBJ1-1	13	TRBV7-9	.	CASSLAGDTEAFF	TGTGCCAGCAGCTTAGCAGGAGACACTGAAGCTTTCTTT
medium-sized	TRBJ1-3	13	TRBV29-1	.	CSVDSGAGNTIYF	TGCAGCGTTGATAGTGGGGCTGGAAACACCATATATTTT
.	TRBJ1-1	16	TRBV5-1	TRBD1	CASSGTGRLGGAEAFF	TGCGCCAGCAGCGGGACAGGGAGATTGGGAGGCGCTGAAGCTTTCTTT
.	TRBJ2-4	14	TRBV4-3	.	CASSQEWAGNIQYF	TGCGCCAGCAGCCAAGAGTGGGCGGGAAACATTCAGTACTTC
.	TRBJ1-2	12	TRBV7-2	.	CASSLPNYGYTF	TGTGCCAGCAGCCTCCCCAACTATGGCTACACCTTC
.	TRBJ1-1	11	TRBV6-5	.	CASSYRREAFF	TGTGCCAGCAGTTACCGTAGGGAAGCTTTCTTT
.	TRBJ2-3	16	TRBV5-1	TRBD1	CASGNTGAGGTDTQYF	TGCGCCAGCGGTAATACAGGGGCAGGCGGCACAGATACGCAGTATTTT
once	TRBJ1-3	17	TRBV2	.	CASRGGFAGASGNTIYF	TGTGCCAGCAGGGGGGGTTTCGCCGGCGCCTCTGGAAACACCATATATTTT
.	TRBJ2-3	16	TRBV5-4	.	CASSSAGTANTVLQYF	TGTGCCAGCAGCTCCGCCGGGACTGCGAATACCGTTCTGCAGTATTTT
.	TRBJ2-1	14	TRBV28	TRBD2	CASATSGRVNEQFF	TGTGCCAGCGCCACTAGCGGGAGGGTCAATGAGCAGTTCTTC
few	TRBJ2-3	12	TRBV27	.	CASSSSGNTQYF	TGTGCCAGCAGTTCTTCTGGGAATACGCAGTATTTT
.	TRBJ1-2	13	TRBV28	.	CASSLWGEDGYTF	TGTGCCAGCAGTTTATGGGGGGAAGATGGCTACACCTTC
.	TRBJ2-5	12	TRBV5-6	.	CASSRLQETQYF	TGTGCCAGCAGCCGACTTCAAGAGACCCAGTACTTC
.	TRBJ2-7	12	TRBV7-2	.	CASSLPGYEQYF	TGTGCCAGCAGCTTGCCAGGCTACGAGCAGTACTTC
.	TRBJ2-7	14	TRBV6-6	TRBD1	CASSRDRSSYEQYF	TGTGCCAGCAGCCGGGACAGGAGCTCCTACGAGCAGTACTTC
.	TRBJ1-5	14	TRBV28	.	CASRGSLSNQPQHF	TGTGCCAGCAGAGGATCCTTAAGCAATCAGCCCCAGCATTTT
.	TRBJ1-2	12	TRBV29-1	TRBD1	CSIGQGHYGYTF	TGCAGCATAGGACAGGGCCACTATGGCTACACCTTC
.	TRBJ1-1	14	TRBV5-1	.	CASSSGHEGTEAFF	TGCGCCAGCAGCTCGGGCCACGAAGGTACTGAAGCTTTCTTT
.	TRBJ1-5	14	TRBV4-1	.	CASSQVGDGQPQHF	TGCGCCAGCAGCCAAGTGGGGGACGGACAGCCCCAGCATTTT
once	TRBJ2-7	16	TRBV7-9	TRBD1	CASSLLRGLGSYEQYF	TGTGCCAGCAGCTTACTCAGGGGGCTGGGCTCGTACGAGCAGTACTTC
.	TRBJ1-5	13	TRBV7-9	.	CASSPDSNQPQHF	TGTGCCAGCAGCCCGGACAGCAATCAGCCCCAGCATTTT
.	TRBJ2-7	14	TRBV7-8	TRBD1	CASSDRTGVYEQYF	TGTGCCAGCAGCGACAGGACAGGGGTCTACGAGCAGTACTTC
.	TRBJ2-7	15	TRBV19	TRBD2	CASSATSGPSYEQYF	TGTGCCAGTAGTGCCACTAGCGGGCCCTCCTACGAGCAGTACTTC
.	TRBJ2-5	12	TRBV19	.	CASSYRGETQYF	TGTGCCAGTAGTTACAGAGGAGAGACCCAGTACTTC
.	TRBJ2-3	15	TRBV2	TRBD2	CASIGTSGRTDTQYF	TGTGCCAGCATAGGGACTAGCGGGAGGACAGATACGCAGTATTTT